This TCR beta chain derives from a study of shared clonotypes between healthy human individuals. For the study at large: The study used three CD4 naive, three CD4 memory, two CD8 naive and one CD8 memory plate per donor.

TCRdb's table, derived via immunoSEQ multiplex PCR, lists solely in-frame clones and lacks some. The data contain 2 million to 2.5 million clones, 95% of them singletons. About this clone itself: Its specificity is unknown.

Study results and limitations: For sorted subsets, rarefaction showed incomplete sequencing despite large depth.

Per germline, CDR1 SQVTM and CDR2 ANQGSEA. The CDR3 is 14 residues long. V was shortened by 3 bases and J by 3 bases, with 14 bases between the two germline ends. Sequences were obtained from naive CD4+ T cells sorted from blood. Subset in this sample: CD45RA+ positively selected. This sequence was found in a man aged 18 to 30 in good health. V and J are TRBV29-1 and TRBJ1-2; D unclear. CDR3 in amino acids: CSVDPRGRDYGYTF. The CDR3 nucleotides are TGCAGCGTTGATCCCCGGGGTAGAGACTATGGCTACACCTTC.